This TCR beta chain is drawn from a study of blood T cell repertoires in COVID-19. Produced via immunoSEQ multiplex PCR; TCRdb's table is partial and in-frame only. The profile shows 250,000 to 400,000 clones, over 85% of them singletons. Germline V gene lookup returns CDR1 MNHEY and CDR2 SVGAGI. This CDR3 contains 14 residues. J lost 1 base, V lost 6 bases, and 4 bases had no gene match. The chain is built from TRBV6-5 and TRBJ2-7; 9 nucleotides align to TRBD1. This sequence originates from a man aged 60 to 75 who had recovered from COVID-19. The sample consisted of PBMCs or T cells enriched from blood (not recorded which). CDR3 coding DNA: TGTGCCAGCAGCGGGACAGGGAATTCCTACGAGCAGTACTTC. This gives the protein CASSGTGNSYEQYF.